This is a list of T cell receptor beta chains from one sample in a study of blood T cells in healthy people across ages. TCRdb recomputed calls from the 5' RACE reads with MiXCR, one row per CDR3 protein. The sample consists of some 1.1 million distinct CDR3 sequences, less than 45% of them appearing once. Sequenced input: blood. Source of these receptors: a man aged 18 to 30 in good health. The conserved cysteine and the conserved F or W are not part of the CDR3 here.

V gene,J gene,CDR3 length,CDR3 protein
TRBV12-3/TRBV12-4,TRBJ1-2,13,ASSFRPPLNYGYT
TRBV6-2/TRBV6-3,TRBJ2-1,13,ASTAPTGSYNEQF
TRBV10-3,TRBJ1-2,14,AISEAGQGANYGYT
TRBV11-2,TRBJ2-3,14,ASSLGSLWDTDTQY
TRBV20-1,TRBJ2-1,12,SASVLAARGEQF
TRBV29-1,TRBJ2-3,9,SGVSRDTQY
TRBV7-2,TRBJ2-7,11,ASSLEAGYEQY
TRBV2,TRBJ2-7,11,ASSDGRFYEQY
TRBV2,TRBJ2-3,14,ASSGSGDRGTDTQY
TRBV28,TRBJ2-4,9,ASKVRNIQY
TRBV6-2/TRBV6-3,TRBJ2-3,12,ASRGLAYTDTQY
TRBV20-1,TRBJ2-1,11,SARGGYGTEQF
TRBV20-1,TRBJ2-7,11,SARDGRTYEQY
TRBV10-3,TRBJ2-1,13,AIRTGTSSYNEQF
TRBV27,TRBJ2-3,12,ASRGQIYTDTQY
TRBV29-1,TRBJ2-5,12,SVPGLALRETQY
TRBV12-3/TRBV12-4,TRBJ1-2,14,ASSLRGAHSPYGYT
TRBV2,TRBJ1-1,11,ASAEGGRTEAF
TRBV6-2/TRBV6-3,TRBJ2-1,11,ASSDWVYNEQF
TRBV29-1,TRBJ1-6,11,SIETGAGSPLH
TRBV5-1,TRBJ1-1,11,ASSSGPPGGAF
TRBV9,TRBJ1-6,10,ASSVLGAPLH
TRBV2,TRBJ2-5,13,ASCRLASPVGTQY
TRBV4-2,TRBJ2-2,15,ASSQDSLPGLGGELF
TRBV4-3,TRBJ1-1,15,ASSQRSRGSMNTEAF